The entry below gives a single T cell receptor beta chain sequence along with its context. Which antigen it targets is not known. Each CD8+ T cell subset was flow-sorted in triplicate, and around 320,000 cells per subset were placed directly into RLT lysis buffer. Naive CD8+ T cells were defined stringently as CD45RO-CCR7+CD27+CD95- to exclude memory contaminants. Peripheral blood mononuclear cells were isolated from buffy coats by standard density gradient centrifugation. Naive CXCR3-negative and CXCR3-positive CD8+ T cells were flow-sorted on a FACSAria III. Total RNA was extracted from sorted cells with an RNeasy Mini Kit. This specimen comes from a study of CXCR3-negative and CXCR3-positive naive CD8 T cells (dated by TCRdb to about 2019). With regard to the full study: In total, roughly 140 million TRB reads were obtained, which works out to roughly 1.5 +/- 0.3 million reads per library. Data from 11 donors, pooled across two independent experiments, went into the diversity and physicochemical repertoire analyses. TRBV-TRBJ cluster analysis included naive subsets from 5 or 6 donors and memory cells from 3 donors. Summary of the overall study and its limitations: Naive CXCR3-negative and CXCR3-positive cells from the same donor showed similar TRBV-TRBJ usage, whereas memory cells showed distinct patterns. Compared with CXCR3-negative naive cells, CXCR3-positive naive cells had TRB CDR3s with higher hydrophobicity (lower Kidera factor 4), lower energy, and higher strength and volume indices. Because CXCR3 expression was partially decreased after cryopreservation, freshly isolated PBMCs were used for most assays. Comparably high repertoire diversity was found in both naive subsets, whereas much lower repertoire diversity was found in memory CD8+ T cells. Because surface CD5, which is linked to self-reactivity in mice, was comparable between the naive subsets, TCR interaction strength was also inferred from TRB CDR3 physicochemical properties.

The germline V gene supplies CDR1 SGHRS and CDR2 YFSETQ. From the cysteine up to the phenylalanine, the CDR3 has a length of 15 residues. No DNA is given. Sequencing was performed on a NextSeq 550. The Human TCR Profiling Kit (MiLaboratory) was used to make UMI-labeled 5' RACE TRB cDNA libraries. cDNA synthesis used the entire amount of extracted RNA, and PCR amplification then used the entire amount of cDNA produced. The libraries were made side by side, with each library going through the same number of PCR cycles. For the original study's pipeline: About 49,000 +/- 11,000 unique UMI-labeled TRB cDNA molecules per library were extracted with MIGEC and MiXCR, with at least two reads per UMI required. Each library averaged around 40,000 +/- 10,000 functional in-frame TRB CDR3 nucleotide clonotypes without stop codons. After downsampling to 5000 UMI-labeled TRB molecules per sample, diversity metrics such as normalized Shannon-Wiener and Chao1 were calculated in VDJtools. For the central five CDR3 residues, VDJtools calculated physicochemical properties weighted by clonotype size, namely interaction energy, strength, volume and Kidera factor 4. TCRdb reprocessed the reads, and each CDR3 protein sequence is entered once, without DNA. The V and J calls were not made by the authors but by TCRdb's processing. This sample's table lists some 110,000 distinct CDR3 sequences. The ten largest make up 0.38% of the sample.

The sample was naive CXCR3+ CD8+ T cells from blood. Sample cell subset or site, as interpreted from the label and publication: CD45RO-CCR7+CD27+CD95- naive CD8+ T cells expressing CXCR3 (TNR3+). The sequence derives from a human donor in good health. Some clones in this sample may be carry-over from other donors' samples. Recombination linked TRBV5-1 to TRBJ2-1. The CDR3 region reads CASSATHGSYNEQFF.